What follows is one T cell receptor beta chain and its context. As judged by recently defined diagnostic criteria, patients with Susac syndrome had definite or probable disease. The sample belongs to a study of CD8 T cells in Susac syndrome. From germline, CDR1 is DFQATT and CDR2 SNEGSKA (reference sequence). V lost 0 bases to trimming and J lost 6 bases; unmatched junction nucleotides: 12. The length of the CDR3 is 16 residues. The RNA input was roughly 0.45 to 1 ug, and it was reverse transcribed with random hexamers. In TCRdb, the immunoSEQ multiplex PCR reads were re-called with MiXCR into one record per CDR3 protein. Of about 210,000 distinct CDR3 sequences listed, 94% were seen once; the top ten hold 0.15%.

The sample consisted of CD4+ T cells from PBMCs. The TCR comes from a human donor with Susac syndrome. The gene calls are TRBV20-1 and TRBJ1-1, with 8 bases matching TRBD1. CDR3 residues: CSARDPSTGTGPEAFF. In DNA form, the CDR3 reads TGCAGTGCTAGAGATCCCAGCACCGGGACAGGCCCTGAAGCTTTCTTT.